This T cell receptor (beta chain) comes out of a study of response to subunit inactivated influenza vaccine. MiXCR was run by TCRdb on the RT-PCR reads, yielding one entry per CDR3 protein. The repertoire consists of some 570,000 distinct CDR3 sequences, with about 11% occurring once and the leading ten covering more than 9.5%. This clonotype appeared a few times. These data were also reused for a study on T cells expressing NK-cell markers. As that study records: UMI-tagged 5'RACE template switching yielded the TCR beta cDNA. CD3+CD56+NKG2C+, CD3+CD56+NKG2C- and CD3+CD56-NKG2C+ T cells, once sorted, supplied the TCR beta repertoires. Most of the eight sequenced donors tested HCMV-seropositive; one tested seronegative. Sorting was restricted to alpha-beta TCR T cells by an anti-gamma-delta TCR antibody in several experiments. Dominance of the CD3+CD56-NKG2C+ fraction by these clonotypes also held in a handful of donors.

The clonotype originates from a man between 45 and 60 years old who received an inactivated influenza vaccine. The source was PBMCs from blood, collected on the day of vaccination.

CDR3 in DNA: TGCGCCAGCAGCTTGGGGTGGGGGAAGAACACTGAAGCTTTCTTT. Its translation is CASSLGWGKNTEAFF. The rearrangement links TRBV5-1 to TRBJ1-1; maybe TRBD1 (5 bases). The CDR3 runs to 15 residues. Germline V lookup: CDR1 SGHRS, CDR2 YFSETQ. The germline V and J ends were trimmed by 0 bases and 1 base, with 10 bases remaining between them.